These 14 T cell receptor beta chains share one sample of origin, sequenced in a study of blood T cells in healthy people across ages. Together with a sample-barcoded 5' primer, a J-beta primer mix was included in a second PCR lasting about 7 to 11 cycles. MiXCR was run by TCRdb on the 5' RACE reads, yielding one entry per CDR3 protein. The table has about 800,000 distinct CDR3 sequences, roughly 25% seen once. This sample was also put to use in a study of T cells of mothers and their children.

Specimen: blood. The receptors come from a boy between 5 and 17 years old in good health.

This clonotype was picked up a small number of times. V is TRBV4-3 and J is TRBJ2-5, with D maybe TRBD2 (6 bases). Trimming pared 0 bases from V and 9 bases from J, leaving 11 bases between. The CDR3 length is 13 residues. Germline lookup yields CDR1 LGHNA and CDR2 YSLEER. The CDR3 bases are TGCGCCAGCAGCCAAGAGGAGGGACGGGCCCAGTACTTC. Protein product: CASSQEEGRAQYF.

The V gene is TRBV12-3 or TRBV12-4, the J gene TRBJ1-2, with 10 nucleotides matching TRBD1. The V and J ends lost 6 bases and 4 bases, in that order; junction bases with no gene match: 5. The CDR3 contains 14 residues. DNA for the CDR3: TGTGCCAGCAGGGAGACAGGGGGCGGCTATGGCTACACCTTC. Residues: CASRETGGGYGYTF.

J is TRBJ1-4 and V is TRBV7-2, with D hard to call. V was shortened by 1 base and J by 7 bases, with 10 bases between the two germline ends. This CDR3 spans 14 amino acids. The germline CDR1 and CDR2 sequences are SGHTA and FQGNSA. The CDR3 DNA follows: TGTGCCAGCAGCTTAGGGGTTTTGGGTGAAAAACTGTTTTTT. It encodes CASSLGVLGEKLFF.

This clonotype has ten or more counts. This chain connects TRBV5-1 to TRBJ2-5; TRBD1 matches at 7 bases. The junction had 5 bases not matched to a gene; V was cut back by 3 bases and J by 3 bases. The germline gives CDR1 SGHRS, CDR2 YFSETQ. The CDR3 sequence is 14 residues long. The CDR3 here is CASSSGTVKETQYF. CDR3 in DNA: TGCGCCAGCAGCTCCGGGACAGTGAAAGAGACCCAGTACTTC.

The chain carries TRBV7-2 and TRBJ1-3; possibly TRBD1 for D (6 bases). Trimming stripped 5 bases from V and 4 bases from J, with 12 bases between. The CDR3 length is 14 residues. CDR1 is SGHTA and CDR2 is FQGNSA in the germline V gene. The CDR3 loop is CASSAQGPGNTIYF. The CDR3 bases are TGTGCCAGCAGCGCGCAGGGGCCGGGAAACACCATATATTTT.

This chain uses TRBV9 with TRBJ2-1, with D uncertain. Germline CDR1 is SGDLS and CDR2 is YYNGEE. The CDR3 has 15 residues. Trimming left V 0 bases short and J 3 bases short, with 10 bases between. This CDR3 reads CASSVETELYNEQFF. The DNA of the CDR3 is TGTGCCAGCAGCGTAGAGACGGAGCTCTACAATGAGCAGTTCTTC.

The genes are TRBV29-1 and TRBJ1-2, with D uncertain. The CDR3 sequence is 11 residues long. V shed 8 bases and J shed 6 bases, with 13 bases lying between them. Germline CDR1 and CDR2: SQVTM and ANQGSEA. CDR3 amino acids: CSTSLLNGYTF. In DNA form, the CDR3 reads TGCAGCACCTCCCTCCTGAATGGCTACACCTTC.

CDR3: CASSLLAVSTDAEYF. For the CDR3, the DNA is TGTGCCAGCAGTCTTCTGGCGGTTAGCACAGATGCGGAGTATTTT. The chain combines TRBV12-3 or TRBV12-4 with TRBJ2-3; no firm D call. The CDR3 runs 15 residues. Trimming shortened V by 5 bases and J by 13 bases, and 25 bases separated the two germline ends.

This clonotype was counted between two and nine times. The chain recombines TRBV4-2 with TRBJ2-5, with TRBD1 matching 8 bases. Germline lookup yields CDR1 LGHNA and CDR2 YNFKEQ. This CDR3 is 13 amino acids long. After removal of 3 bases from V and 7 bases from J, the junction contained 4 bases not matched to a gene. The CDR3 loop reads CASSHGQGGTQYF. The CDR3 DNA sequence: TGTGCCAGCAGCCACGGACAGGGAGGGACCCAGTACTTC.

V usage is TRBV5-6 and J usage is TRBJ2-3; 11 nucleotides align to TRBD2. The V gene's germline CDR1 is SGHDT and CDR2 YYEEEE. V trimming: 4 bases; J trimming: 1 base; junction bases outside the gene matches: 8. The CDR3 runs 17 residues. The CDR3 nucleotides read TGTGCCAGCAGCGCCTATACGACTAGCGGGGGCACAGATACGCAGTATTTT. Translated: CASSAYTTSGGTDTQYF.

This clonotype was detected a few times. This rearrangement joins TRBV7-9 to TRBJ2-4; D is possibly TRBD1 (6 bases). The CDR3 runs 18 residues. Germline CDR1 and CDR2: SEHNR and FQNEAQ (reference sequence). V was cut by 5 bases and J by 0 bases, with 20 bases left in between. The CDR3 DNA is TGTGCCAGCAGCCCCGGGGCTAGTGGGGGCCTAGCCAAAAACATTCAGTACTTC. As protein: CASSPGASGGLAKNIQYF.

The rearrangement joins TRBV5-6 to TRBJ2-1; 11 nucleotides align to TRBD2. The CDR3 runs 16 residues. V lost 6 bases to trimming and J lost 6 bases; unmatched junction nucleotides: 11. Germline V gene lookup returns CDR1 SGHDT and CDR2 YYEEEE. CDR3 sequence (DNA): TGTGCCAGCATCCTAGGGGGACTAGCGGAGTGCAATGAGCAGTTCTTC. This sequence encodes CASILGGLAECNEQFF.

This clonotype was counted between two and nine times. The rearrangement links TRBV5-1 to TRBJ2-7; a weak D match, TRBD2 (5 bases). The CDR3 length is 13 residues. Germline V lookup: CDR1 SGHRS, CDR2 YFSETQ. V shed 3 bases and J shed 2 bases, with 9 bases lying between them. The CDR3 DNA reads as TGCGCCAGCAGCTGGGGAGTTGCCTACGAGCAGTACTTC. Protein sequence: CASSWGVAYEQYF.

This clonotype was seen a few times. CDR3 loop: CASTHDLGAEAFF. The CDR3, as DNA: TGTGCCAGCACTCACGACCTAGGCGCTGAAGCTTTCTTT. The chain is built from TRBV6-1 and TRBJ1-1; D ambiguous. The germline gives CDR1 MNHNS, CDR2 SASEGT. V was cut by 7 bases and J by 6 bases, with 15 bases left in between. The CDR3 consists of 13 residues.